The subject of this entry is one T cell receptor (beta chain). Its antigen remains unknown. All patients were mismatch repair deficient, assessed by either PCR or immunohistochemistry. The TCR-sequenced patients were a few responders to pembrolizumab. This record comes from a study of PD-1 blockade in mismatch repair-deficient tumors. Across the study: Patients had about eleven mismatch repair-deficient cancer types and were previously treated and progressing.

TCRdb's copy holds only in-frame clones and misses some; the assay was immunoSEQ multiplex PCR. The sample holds 50,000 to 75,000 clones, approximately 88% seen once. Study-wide findings and caveats: After pembrolizumab, tumor-resident clones rose rapidly, then generally contracted before radiologic responses.

The TCR sequence derives from an adult with mismatch repair-deficient cancer. This specimen consisted of peripheral blood, obtained 52 weeks after starting pembrolizumab.

CDR3 region: CASRTGFGPGNTIYF. The CDR3 coding sequence is TGTGCCAGCAGGACAGGGTTTGGGCCTGGAAACACCATATATTTT. The chain combines TRBV6-5 with TRBJ1-3, with 7 bases identical to TRBD1. The CDR3 has 15 residues. The trim removed 6 bases at V and 2 bases at J, leaving 7 bases unmatched. Germline CDR1 and CDR2: MNHEY and SVGAGI.